This T cell receptor beta chain was recorded in a study of beta chain features in type 1 diabetes. Study-level points and caveats: At VDJ recombination sites, type 1 diabetes patients had fewer insertions and more deleted nucleotides. Naive, central memory and Treg TCRB repertoires seemed to resemble each other more closely in patients than they did in healthy donors.

Staining for CD45RO/CCR7/CD25/CD127/CD95/CD27 allowed sorting of CD4+ naive, central memory, regulatory and stem cell-like memory cells. Sorted populations all exceeded 98% purity. The sample holds a few counts of this clone. Its specificity is unknown. CDR1 is SEHNR and CDR2 is FQNEAQ in the germline V gene (reference sequence). With 4 bases removed from V and 2 bases from J, the gap between germline ends came to 15 bases. This CDR3 is 15 amino acids long. Expressed TCRB transcripts got sequenced, as all isolated RNA was reverse transcribed. Data came from immunoSEQ multiplex PCR; TCRdb stores just in-frame clones and leaves some out. The sample yields hundreds of thousands of clones, about a sixth seen once.

V usage is TRBV7-9 and J usage is TRBJ2-7; tentative D call: TRBD1 (5 bases). The TCR was taken from a man aged 18-30 years in good health. The sample was naive CD4+ T cells from blood. The CDR3 region is CASSSLGQGTYEQYF. The CDR3 DNA reads TGTGCCAGCAGCTCCTTGGGGCAGGGAACCTACGAGCAGTACTTC.